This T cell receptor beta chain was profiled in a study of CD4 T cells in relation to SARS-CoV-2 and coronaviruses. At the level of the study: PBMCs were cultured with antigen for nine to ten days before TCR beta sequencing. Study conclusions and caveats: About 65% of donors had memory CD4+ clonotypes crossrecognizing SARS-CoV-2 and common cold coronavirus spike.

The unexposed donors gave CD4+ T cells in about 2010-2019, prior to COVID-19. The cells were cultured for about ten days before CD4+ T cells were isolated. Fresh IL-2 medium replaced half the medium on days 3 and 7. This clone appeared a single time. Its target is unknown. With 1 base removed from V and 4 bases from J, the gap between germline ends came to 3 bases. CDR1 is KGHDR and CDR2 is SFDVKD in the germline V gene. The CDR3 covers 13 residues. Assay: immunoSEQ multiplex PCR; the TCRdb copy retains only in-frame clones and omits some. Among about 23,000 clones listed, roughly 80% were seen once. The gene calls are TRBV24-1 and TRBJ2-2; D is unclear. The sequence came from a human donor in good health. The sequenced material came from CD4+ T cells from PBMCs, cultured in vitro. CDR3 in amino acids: CATSDFGTGELFF. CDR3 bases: TGTGCCACCAGTGATTTTGGCACCGGGGAGCTGTTTTTT.